This T cell receptor (beta chain) was recovered during a study of shared clonotypes between healthy human individuals. Here immunoSEQ multiplex PCR was the method, and the copy in TCRdb shows in-frame clones only, minus some. The sample records 2 million to 2.5 million clones, 85% to 95% being singletons. Per the germline V gene, CDR1 is MGHDK and CDR2 is SYGVNS. The trim removed 4 bases at V and 2 bases at J, leaving 2 bases unmatched. The CDR3 sequence is 15 residues long. Sequencing was carried out using naive CD4+ T cells from PBMCs. Specified subset: CD45RA+ positively selected. V and J are TRBV25-1 and TRBJ2-1; 10 nucleotides match TRBD2. This clonotype originated in a man younger than 35 in good health. Some clones in this sample may be carry-over from other donors' samples. The CDR3 nucleotides read TGTGCCAGCAGTGTCAGCGGGAGGGCCTACAATGAGCAGTTCTTC. It is translated as CASSVSGRAYNEQFF. Full variable domain (missing parts from reference TRBV25-1 and TRBJ2-1): EADIYQTPRYLVIGTGKKITLECSQTMGHDKMYWYQQDPGMELHLIHYSYGVNSTEKGDLSSESTVSRIRTEHFPLTLESARPSHTSQYLCASSVSGRAYNEQFFGPGTRLTVL.